These T cell receptor beta chains were read from a single sample in a study of blood T cells in healthy people across ages. TCRdb recomputed calls from the 5' RACE reads with MiXCR, one row per CDR3 protein. The sample lists hundreds of thousands of distinct CDR3 sequences, about 42% seen once, with about a sixth in the top ten. Sequenced sample: blood. The receptors derive from a man aged 80 or over in good health. Each CDR3 is given with its conserved first and last residue. The D gene is left open where the match is weak. For some rows the clone size is stated as once, few or many, or as a class when expanded; others skip it.

D gene	V gene	clone size	J gene	CDR3 protein	CDR3 DNA
-	TRBV5-1	-	TRBJ2-1	CASSLVRGYNEQFF	TGCGCCAGCAGCTTGGTGCGGGGTTACAATGAGCAGTTCTTC
-	TRBV7-9	few	TRBJ2-7	CASSYGTSSYEQYF	TGTGCCAGCAGCTATGGGACAAGCTCCTACGAGCAGTACTTC
-	TRBV5-1	-	TRBJ2-7	CASSLATGTNYEQYF	TGCGCCAGCAGCTTGGCCACCGGGACAAACTACGAGCAGTACTTC
TRBD1	TRBV10-3	many	TRBJ2-7	CAISGKKSGQESYEQYF	TGTGCCATCAGCGGCAAAAAATCGGGACAGGAGTCCTACGAGCAGTACTTC
TRBD2	TRBV29-1	-	TRBJ2-1	CSVESGRLNEQFF	TGCAGCGTTGAGAGCGGGAGGTTGAATGAGCAGTTCTTC
-	TRBV10-3	-	TRBJ2-2	CAISEKGNTGELFF	TGTGCCATCAGTGAAAAGGGGAACACCGGGGAGCTGTTTTTT
TRBD1	TRBV11-2	few	TRBJ2-7	CASSSDGTVYEQYF	TGTGCCAGCAGCTCGGATGGGACAGTCTACGAGCAGTACTTC
-	TRBV6-1	-	TRBJ1-2	CASKERHPGGGSYGYTF	TGTGCCAGCAAAGAACGCCACCCTGGAGGGGGGAGCTATGGCTACACCTTC
-	TRBV12-3/TRBV12-4	-	TRBJ2-1	CASTSGVTDNKQFF	TGTGCCAGCACCTCAGGGGTAACCGACAATAAGCAGTTCTTC
TRBD2	TRBV20-1	-	TRBJ2-5	CSARVGIAGAQETQYF	TGCAGTGCTAGAGTTGGGATAGCGGGTGCACAAGAGACCCAGTACTTC
-	TRBV18	-	TRBJ1-2	CASSPVSQGEGGYTF	TGTGCCAGCTCACCAGTTTCCCAGGGCGAAGGTGGCTACACCTTC
-	TRBV20-1	few	TRBJ2-1	CSALKGVQDEQFF	TGCAGTGCTCTAAAGGGGGTCCAGGATGAGCAGTTCTTC
-	TRBV5-1	many	TRBJ1-5	CASSLSPRTNQPQHF	TGCGCCAGCAGCTTGAGTCCACGGACGAATCAGCCCCAGCATTTT
TRBD2	TRBV7-9	few	TRBJ2-7	CASSVTSASGHEQYF	TGTGCCAGCAGCGTGACTAGCGCGAGCGGCCACGAGCAGTACTTC
-	TRBV2	few	TRBJ2-7	CASSVRQRGAYEQYF	TGTGCCAGCAGTGTACGGCAGAGAGGGGCCTACGAGCAGTACTTC
-	TRBV7-2	-	TRBJ2-3	CASSLKGMTDTQYF	TGTGCCAGCAGCTTGAAGGGGATGACAGATACGCAGTATTTT
-	TRBV7-2	-	TRBJ2-7	CASSLVGHSSYEQYF	TGTGCCAGCAGCTTAGTGGGACACAGCTCCTACGAGCAGTACTTC
TRBD2	TRBV10-3	many	TRBJ2-3	CAISDWTSGSTDTQYF	TGTGCCATCAGTGATTGGACTAGCGGAAGCACAGATACGCAGTATTTT
TRBD2	TRBV9	-	TRBJ2-7	CASSPRTSGGYEQYF	TGTGCCAGCAGCCCACGGACTAGCGGGGGTTACGAGCAGTACTTC
-	TRBV29-1	-	TRBJ2-1	CSVGSYNEQFF	TGCAGCGTTGGGTCTTACAATGAGCAGTTCTTC
-	TRBV20-1	few	TRBJ2-7	CSAIGGTGSDEQYF	TGCAGTGCTATCGGCGGGACTGGTAGCGACGAGCAGTACTTC
-	TRBV7-2	few	TRBJ2-5	CASSPDRNKRTQYF	TGTGCCAGCAGCCCCGACAGGAACAAGAGGACCCAGTACTTC
TRBD1	TRBV28	few	TRBJ2-5	CATMTGLGETQYF	TGTGCCACCATGACAGGGTTGGGAGAGACCCAGTACTTC
TRBD2	TRBV2	-	TRBJ2-1	CASSDLGTTTYEQFF	TGTGCCAGCAGTGACCTCGGGACTACAACCTACGAGCAGTTCTTC
TRBD1	TRBV6-5	-	TRBJ2-1	CASQQGLNEQFF	TGTGCCAGCCAACAGGGGCTCAATGAGCAGTTCTTC
-	TRBV28	few	TRBJ2-3	CASSTSGILADTQYF	TGTGCCAGCAGTACCTCCGGGATTTTGGCAGATACGCAGTATTTT
TRBD2	TRBV24-1	-	TRBJ2-3	CATSDPYGGRAGVTDTQYF	TGTGCCACCAGTGACCCATACGGGGGTCGGGCGGGAGTGACAGATACGCAGTATTTT
-	TRBV5-1	once	TRBJ1-5	CANSMDGLNQPQHF	TGCGCCAACAGCATGGACGGTCTCAATCAGCCCCAGCATTTT
TRBD2	TRBV10-3	-	TRBJ2-7	CAISRQLAGERNEQYF	TGTGCCATCAGCCGACAACTAGCGGGGGAACGCAACGAGCAGTACTTC
-	TRBV3-1	-	TRBJ1-4	CASSQDDRSHEKLFF	TGTGCCAGCAGCCAAGATGACAGGAGCCATGAAAAACTGTTTTTT
-	TRBV7-8	-	TRBJ2-1	CASSSRGRPSASYNEQFF	TGTGCCAGCAGCTCCCGGGGGCGCCCCAGCGCCTCCTACAATGAGCAGTTCTTC
-	TRBV20-1	-	TRBJ2-1	CSARDAGSSYNEQFF	TGCAGTGCTAGAGATGCAGGTAGCTCCTACAATGAGCAGTTCTTC
-	TRBV7-9	few	TRBJ2-7	CASSSDPRGFYEQYF	TGTGCCAGCAGCTCTGATCCGCGGGGATTCTATGAGCAGTACTTC
-	TRBV6-5	once	TRBJ1-6	CASSRAGANSPLHF	TGTGCCAGCAGCCGGGCAGGGGCTAATTCACCCCTCCACTTT
-	TRBV18	-	TRBJ2-1	CASSPLPPVSSYNEQFF	TGTGCCAGCTCACCTTTGCCGCCTGTTAGCTCCTACAATGAGCAGTTCTTC
-	TRBV28	few	TRBJ1-2	CASSPGGRDYGYTF	TGTGCCAGCAGTCCTGGAGGGAGAGACTATGGCTACACCTTC
-	TRBV2	-	TRBJ2-7	CASRTYEQYF	TGTGCCAGCAGAACCTACGAGCAGTACTTC
-	TRBV7-2	-	TRBJ2-1	CASSFKKSGAGDYNEQFF	TGTGCCAGCAGCTTTAAGAAATCGGGCGCAGGGGATTACAATGAGCAGTTCTTC